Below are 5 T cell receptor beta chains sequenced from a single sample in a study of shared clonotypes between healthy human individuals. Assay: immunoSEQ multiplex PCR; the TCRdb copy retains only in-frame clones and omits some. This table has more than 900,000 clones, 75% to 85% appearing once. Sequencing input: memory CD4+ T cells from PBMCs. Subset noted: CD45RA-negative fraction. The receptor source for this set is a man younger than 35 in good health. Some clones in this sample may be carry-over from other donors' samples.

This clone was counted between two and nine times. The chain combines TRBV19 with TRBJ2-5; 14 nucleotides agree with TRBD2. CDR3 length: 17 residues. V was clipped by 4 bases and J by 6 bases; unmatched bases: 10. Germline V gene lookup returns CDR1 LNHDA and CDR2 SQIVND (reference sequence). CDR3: CASSTSGTSGGRKTQYF. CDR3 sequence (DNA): TGTGCCAGTAGTACCTCCGGGACTAGCGGGGGCCGGAAGACCCAGTACTTC.

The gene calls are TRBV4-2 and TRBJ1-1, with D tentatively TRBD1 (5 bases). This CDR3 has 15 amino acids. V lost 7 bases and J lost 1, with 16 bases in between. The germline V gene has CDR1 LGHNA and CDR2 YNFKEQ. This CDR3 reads CASKLSGTGNTEAFF. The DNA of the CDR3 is TGTGCCAGCAAACTAAGTGGGACGGGGAACACTGAAGCTTTCTTT.

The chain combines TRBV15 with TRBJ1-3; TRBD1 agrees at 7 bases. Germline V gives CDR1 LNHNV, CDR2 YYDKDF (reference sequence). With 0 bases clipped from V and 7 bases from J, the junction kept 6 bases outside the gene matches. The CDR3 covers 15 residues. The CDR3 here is CATSRDRGQRNTIYF. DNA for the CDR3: TGTGCCACCAGCAGAGATAGGGGACAGAGGAACACCATATATTTT.

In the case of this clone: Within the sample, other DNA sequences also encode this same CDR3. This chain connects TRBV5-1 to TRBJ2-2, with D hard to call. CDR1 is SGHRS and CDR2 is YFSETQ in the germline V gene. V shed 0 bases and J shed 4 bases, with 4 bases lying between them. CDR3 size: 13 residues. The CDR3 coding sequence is TGCGCCAGCAGCTTGGTTGTCACCGGGGAGCTGTTTTTT. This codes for CASSLVVTGELFF.

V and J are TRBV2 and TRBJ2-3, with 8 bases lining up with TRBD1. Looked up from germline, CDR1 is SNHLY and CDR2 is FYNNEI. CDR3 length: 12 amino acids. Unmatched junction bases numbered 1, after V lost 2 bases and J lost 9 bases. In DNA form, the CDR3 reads TGTGCCAGCAGTGAACGGGACAGGACGCAGTATTTT. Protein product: CASSERDRTQYF.